This is a list of T cell receptor beta chains from one sample in a study of human T cells and chemical hapten exposure. One entry per CDR3 protein results from TCRdb running MiXCR on the RACE reads. Of over 35,000 distinct CDR3 sequences in the sample, approximately 11% were seen once. Here the sequenced sample was whole blood, taken in connection with sensitization to the hapten diphenylcyclopropenone (DPC). The receptors were sampled from a middle-aged woman with alopecia areata. Some clones in this sample may be carry-over from other donors' samples. Each CDR3 is given with its conserved first and last residue. A D gene is named only where the DNA matches it firmly. Part of the rows lack a size; the others show once, few, many or a class for expanded clones.

D	size	V	J	CDR3	DNA
TRBD1	.	TRBV12-3/TRBV12-4	TRBJ2-3	CASRGDRGTDTQYF	TGTGCCAGCAGGGGGGACAGGGGGACGGATACGCAGTATTTT
TRBD2	.	TRBV29-1	TRBJ2-1	CSVPVGSGGSYNEQFF	TGCAGCGTCCCAGTGGGAAGCGGGGGCTCCTACAATGAGCAGTTCTTC
.	many	TRBV29-1	TRBJ2-7	CSVESDSYEQYF	TGCAGCGTTGAATCGGATTCCTACGAGCAGTACTTC
.	many	TRBV11-2	TRBJ2-1	CASSTLKGIGNEQFF	TGTGCCAGCAGCACCCTCAAGGGGATAGGTAATGAGCAGTTCTTC
.	many	TRBV12-5	TRBJ2-1	CASGLVTGRELNEQFF	TGTGCTAGTGGTTTGGTAACTGGCAGGGAGCTCAATGAGCAGTTCTTC
TRBD1	many	TRBV5-1	TRBJ1-1	CASSLEGGWAEAFF	TGCGCCAGCAGCTTGGAAGGGGGCTGGGCTGAAGCTTTCTTT
TRBD1	once	TRBV4-1	TRBJ1-1	CASSQGQGNTEAFF	TGCGCCAGCAGCCAAGGACAGGGGAACACTGAAGCTTTCTTT
.	.	TRBV29-1	TRBJ2-6	CSVEDYRVGANVLTF	TGCAGCGTTGAAGACTACAGGGTTGGGGCCAACGTCCTGACTTTC
TRBD1	.	TRBV5-6	TRBJ2-2	CASSSGQGTGELFF	TGTGCCAGCAGCTCGGGACAGGGCACCGGGGAGCTGTTTTTT
.	many	TRBV21-1	TRBJ2-3	CASSKDHFYRSTDTQYF	TGTGCCAGCAGCAAAGATCATTTCTACAGGTCCACAGATACGCAGTATTTT
.	few	TRBV2	TRBJ2-7	CASSEGLILYEQYF	TGTGCCAGCAGTGAAGGGCTGATCCTCTACGAGCAGTACTTC
TRBD2	many	TRBV28	TRBJ2-7	CASSLKVAGAFEQYF	TGTGCCAGCAGTTTAAAGGTAGCGGGAGCTTTCGAGCAGTACTTC
TRBD1	many	TRBV6-1	TRBJ2-7	CASSEATGGIYEQYF	TGTGCCAGCAGTGAAGCGACAGGGGGCATCTACGAGCAGTACTTC
TRBD1	many	TRBV29-1	TRBJ2-7	CSVGRQGDPYEQYF	TGCAGCGTCGGGCGTCAGGGGGACCCCTACGAGCAGTACTTC
TRBD2	.	TRBV18	TRBJ2-7	CASSPERGGYEQYF	TGTGCCAGCTCACCCGAGCGGGGTGGGTACGAGCAGTACTTC
.	.	TRBV7-2	TRBJ1-3	CASSLQRNTIYF	TGTGCCAGCAGCTTACAGCGAAACACCATATATTTT
.	many	TRBV24-1	TRBJ2-1	CATSDPIQRNEQFF	TGTGCCACCAGTGATCCCATCCAACGGAATGAGCAGTTCTTC
.	many	TRBV18	TRBJ2-7	CASSLGVAQPPYEQYF	TGTGCCAGCTCTCTGGGGGTGGCGCAACCCCCCTACGAGCAGTACTTC
.	.	TRBV18	TRBJ2-7	CASSPNGERIYEQYF	TGTGCCAGCTCACCAAACGGGGAGCGAATCTACGAGCAGTACTTC
TRBD1	.	TRBV7-2	TRBJ2-3	CASSSRQGRGFTDTQYF	TGTGCCAGCAGCTCACGACAGGGGCGAGGATTCACAGATACGCAGTATTTT
.	.	TRBV19	TRBJ2-7	CASSINTSGEQYF	TGTGCCAGTAGTATCAATACGTCCGGCGAGCAGTACTTC
.	many	TRBV5-5	TRBJ2-7	CASSHDWGSEQYF	TGTGCCAGCAGCCACGACTGGGGAAGCGAGCAGTACTTC
.	few	TRBV28	TRBJ1-5	CASSRPGGSNQPQHF	TGTGCCAGCAGCCGCCCCGGGGGAAGCAATCAGCCCCAGCATTTT
.	few	TRBV5-6	TRBJ1-3	CASSLVRNTIYF	TGTGCCAGCAGTCTCGTGAGAAACACCATATATTTT
.	many	TRBV7-2	TRBJ1-2	CASSLEQARPGYTF	TGTGCCAGCAGCTTAGAACAGGCCCGTCCTGGCTACACCTTC
TRBD1	many	TRBV28	TRBJ1-1	CASRPPGGQAFF	TGTGCCAGCAGACCCCCAGGGGGACAAGCTTTCTTT
.	many	TRBV20-1	TRBJ1-4	CSARLTDFNEKLFF	TGCAGTGCTAGGCTGACAGATTTTAATGAAAAACTGTTTTTT
.	few	TRBV27	TRBJ2-1	CASSYGRGGNEQFF	TGTGCCAGCAGTTACGGCAGGGGAGGCAATGAGCAGTTCTTC
.	.	TRBV9	TRBJ1-2	CASSVAANYGYTF	TGTGCCAGCAGCGTAGCAGCTAACTATGGCTACACCTTC
.	many	TRBV5-5	TRBJ1-5	CASSFSNQGRIQPQHF	TGTGCCAGCAGCTTTTCAAACCAGGGTCGGATTCAGCCCCAGCATTTT
.	.	TRBV29-1	TRBJ2-3	CSVEGQTTDTQYF	TGCAGCGTTGAAGGACAGACCACAGATACGCAGTATTTT
TRBD1	many	TRBV12-3/TRBV12-4	TRBJ2-1	CASSLVPGGSYNEQFF	TGTGCCAGCAGTTTAGTTCCAGGGGGCTCCTACAATGAGCAGTTCTTC
.	many	TRBV7-2	TRBJ2-3	CASSSPGRPDTQYF	TGTGCCAGCAGCTCTCCAGGGCGGCCAGATACGCAGTATTTT
.	many	TRBV9	TRBJ2-5	CASSLSGSSQETQYF	TGTGCCAGCAGTCTATCCGGGAGTTCCCAAGAGACCCAGTACTTC
.	many	TRBV29-1	TRBJ1-2	CSVEEPGSYTF	TGCAGCGTTGAAGAGCCGGGATCCTACACCTTC
TRBD2	many	TRBV6-6	TRBJ2-2	CASSYQSGLAGPGELFF	TGTGCCAGCAGTTACCAAAGTGGACTAGCGGGCCCCGGGGAGCTGTTTTTT
TRBD1	few	TRBV2	TRBJ1-5	CASSEFQGARQPQHF	TGTGCCAGCAGTGAATTCCAGGGGGCACGGCAGCCCCAGCATTTT
TRBD2	.	TRBV10-3	TRBJ2-1	CAISEGSSGDNEQFF	TGTGCCATCAGTGAAGGGAGTAGCGGGGACAATGAGCAGTTCTTC
.	few	TRBV6-6	TRBJ1-5	CASSYPRSRTDPNQPQHF	TGTGCCAGCAGTTACCCTCGCTCTAGGACAGACCCGAATCAGCCCCAGCATTTT
.	many	TRBV6-2/TRBV6-3	TRBJ2-1	CASSQSSYNEQFF	TGTGCCAGCAGCCAGAGCTCCTACAATGAGCAGTTCTTC
TRBD2	many	TRBV2	TRBJ2-1	CASSEETSGQQFF	TGTGCCAGCAGTGAAGAGACTAGCGGCCAGCAGTTCTTC
.	many	TRBV11-2	TRBJ1-5	CASSLQINQPQHF	TGTGCCAGCAGCTTACAGATCAATCAGCCCCAGCATTTT
.	many	TRBV11-2	TRBJ2-1	CASSLDLGITYNEQFF	TGTGCCAGCAGCTTAGATCTAGGGATCACCTACAATGAGCAGTTCTTC
.	.	TRBV10-3	TRBJ1-1	CAIRDFNTEAFF	TGTGCCATCAGAGACTTTAACACTGAAGCTTTCTTT
TRBD1	few	TRBV7-9	TRBJ1-6	CASSSQGANSPLHF	TGTGCCAGCAGCTCCCAGGGGGCTAATTCACCCCTCCACTTT
TRBD2	few	TRBV5-1	TRBJ2-7	CASSFSGRPHEQYF	TGCGCCAGCAGCTTTAGCGGGAGGCCCCACGAGCAGTACTTC
TRBD1	few	TRBV9	TRBJ1-3	CASSPRPPGQEMAGNTIYF	TGTGCCAGCAGCCCACGCCCCCCGGGACAGGAGATGGCCGGAAACACCATATATTTT
.	.	TRBV5-1	TRBJ1-5	CASSLDIRQPQHF	TGCGCCAGCAGCTTGGATATTAGGCAGCCCCAGCATTTT
TRBD2	many	TRBV11-2	TRBJ2-5	CASSLGGTSGRAETQYF	TGTGCCAGCAGCTTAGGTGGGACTAGCGGGAGGGCGGAGACCCAGTACTTC
.	.	TRBV20-1	TRBJ2-7	CSADVGDEQYF	TGCAGTGCGGACGTGGGAGACGAGCAGTACTTC
.	few	TRBV11-2	TRBJ2-7	CASSFATGTYEQYF	TGTGCCAGCAGCTTCGCGACAGGAACCTACGAGCAGTACTTC
.	medium-sized	TRBV18	TRBJ2-6	CASSPSGANVLTF	TGTGCCAGCTCACCATCTGGGGCCAACGTCCTGACTTTC
TRBD1	few	TRBV20-1	TRBJ2-7	CSAKNPGGASYEQYF	TGCAGTGCTAAGAACCCAGGGGGCGCCTCCTACGAGCAGTACTTC
.	many	TRBV29-1	TRBJ2-4	CSVEEGIAKNIQYF	TGCAGCGTTGAAGAGGGGATAGCCAAAAACATTCAGTACTTC
.	few	TRBV5-6	TRBJ1-2	CASSLVAGGSGYTF	TGTGCCAGCAGCTTGGTAGCAGGTGGGAGTGGCTACACCTTC
.	.	TRBV7-2	TRBJ1-1	CASTPFGDTEAFF	TGTGCCAGCACCCCATTTGGGGACACTGAAGCTTTCTTT
TRBD1	.	TRBV28	TRBJ1-2	CASSRTGFFGYTF	TGTGCCAGCAGTCGGACAGGTTTCTTCGGCTACACCTTC
.	.	TRBV11-3	TRBJ2-3	CASAEGVSDTQYF	TGTGCCAGCGCGGAGGGAGTTTCAGATACGCAGTATTTT
.	.	TRBV2	TRBJ2-1	CASNGRDNEQFF	TGTGCCAGCAACGGCCGTGACAATGAGCAGTTCTTC